A single sample gave rise to the 20 T cell receptor beta chains below, sequenced in a study of T and B cells in COVID-19 patients. Multiplex PCR with BIOMED2 TRB-A/B primer pools amplified TRB rearrangements. TCRdb re-derived calls from the multiplex PCR reads in MiXCR, one entry per CDR3 protein. Of approximately 11,000 distinct CDR3 sequences listed, more than 25% are singletons. TRB was amplified from around 250-460 ng of blood genomic DNA. Sequencing input: blood. These receptors were obtained from a human donor who had recovered from COVID-19.

The chain employs TRBV6-5 and TRBJ2-7; D remains unclear. Per germline, CDR1 MNHEY and CDR2 SVGAGI. This CDR3 region has 16 residues. V was cut by 4 bases and J by 5 bases, with 21 bases left in between. DNA for the CDR3: TGTGCCAGCAGTTGTAGCCGGGCGGCTACTAACGACGAGCAGTACTTC. Protein: CASSCSRAATNDEQYF.

The chain has TRBV24-1 and TRBJ1-3; TRBD1 might be the D (6 bases). V lost 5 bases to trimming and J lost 8 bases, with 12 bases between them. This CDR3 comprises 13 residues. Germline V gives CDR1 KGHDR, CDR2 SFDVKD. CDR3 nucleotides: TGTGCCACCAGTGCCCCAAGGGGGGACACCATATATTTT. It codes for CATSAPRGDTIYF.

This clonotype appeared a few times. V and J are TRBV11-3 and TRBJ2-5, with TRBD2 matching 12 bases. This CDR3 spans 16 amino acids. V was clipped by 5 bases and J by 4 bases; unmatched bases: 8. Germline-derived CDR1 and CDR2 are SGHNT and YENEEA. In DNA, the CDR3 is TGTGCCAGCAGCCGGACGACTAGCGGGAGATCAGAGACCCAGTACTTC. It yields the protein CASSRTTSGRSETQYF.

As regards this clonotype: Because the CDR3 is missing its conserved closing phenylalanine or tryptophan, this is likely a read error. This sequence joins TRBV18 and TRBJ2-3; D uncertain. CDR1 and CDR2 (germline): KGHSH, LQKENI. The CDR3 sequence is 13 residues long. Trimming removed 3 bases at V and 5 bases at J, with 9 bases between. The CDR3 bases are TGTGCCAGCTCACCTGTGACTGTAGATACGCAGTATCTT. It translates to CASSPVTVDTQYL.

In its sample, this clonotype was seen a few times. The rearrangement joins TRBV6-5 to TRBJ2-5, with 9 nucleotides matching TRBD1. Trimming took 4 bases from V and 3 from J; bases not matched to a gene: 3. The CDR3 covers 14 residues. The germline V gene has CDR1 MNHEY and CDR2 SVGAGI. CDR3 sequence: CASSLRTGEETQYF. The CDR3 coding sequence is TGTGCCAGCAGTTTAAGGACAGGGGAAGAGACCCAGTACTTC.

V is TRBV4-3 and J is TRBJ2-2; 9 nucleotides agree with TRBD2. The germline CDR1 and CDR2 sequences are LGHNA and YSLEER. CDR3 length: 18 amino acids. The ends lost 4 bases at V and 7 bases at J; junction bases unmatched: 16. CDR3 region: CASSPMLGTSSPSGELFF. The CDR3 DNA sequence: TGCGCCAGCAGCCCCATGCTAGGGACTAGCTCCCCGAGCGGGGAGCTGTTTTTT.

The chain has TRBV13 and TRBJ2-5, with unresolved D. Germline loops: CDR1 PRHDT, CDR2 FYEKMQ (reference sequence). This CDR3 has 13 amino acids. Trimming removed 6 bases from V and 2 bases from J, with 10 bases in between. CDR3 DNA: TGTGCCAGCAGTGAAGCGCGGCAAGAGACCCAGTACTTC. Amino acid sequence: CASSEARQETQYF.

This clonotype has more than one count but fewer than ten. The V and J genes are TRBV27 and TRBJ1-5; D perhaps matches TRBD1 (5 bases). The germline CDR1 and CDR2 sequences are MNHEY and SMNVEV (reference sequence). V was cut by 7 bases and J by 1 base, with 11 bases left in between. This CDR3 has 14 residues. CDR3: CASKIRDSNQPQHF. DNA of the CDR3: TGTGCCAGCAAGATAAGGGACAGCAATCAGCCCCAGCATTTT.

As for this clonotype: A much larger clone differs from this one at a single base, so this may be a read error. This rearrangement joins TRBV6-5 to TRBJ2-7; tentative D call: TRBD1 (6 bases). Germline values: CDR1 MNHEY, CDR2 SVGAGI. This CDR3 contains 15 residues. The CDR3 DNA reads TGTGCCAGCAATTCGAGGACAGATACGTCCTACGGGCAGTACTTC. It encodes CASNSRTDTSYGQYF.

J is TRBJ2-7 and V is TRBV18; 11 bases match TRBD1. After removal of 2 bases from V and 4 bases from J, the junction contained 1 base not matched to a gene. CDR3 length equals 14 residues. Germline V gene lookup returns CDR1 KGHSH and CDR2 LQKENI. Here the CDR3 DNA reads TGTGCCAGCTCACCAGGGACAGGGGGGTACGAGCAGTACGTC. Encoded protein: CASSPGTGGYEQYV.

Judged by abundance, this clonotype is medium-sized. The rearrangement links TRBV19 to TRBJ2-5; weak D call: TRBD2 (6 bases). Between the trimmed V and J ends, which lost 3 bases and 5 bases, there was a span of 13 bases. The CDR3 is 14 residues long. Germline CDR1 reads LNHDA; CDR2 reads SQIVND (reference sequence). The CDR3 bases are TGTGCCAGTAGTATTAGTTGGAGCGGGGAGACCCAGTACTTC. This gives the protein CASSISWSGETQYF.

Ten or more counts support this clonotype. V gene TRBV19 combines with J gene TRBJ1-6; D is perhaps TRBD1 (5 bases). CDR1 LNHDA and CDR2 SQIVND come from the germline V gene (reference sequence). The CDR3 covers 16 residues. V was trimmed by 7 bases and J by 9 bases, leaving 22 bases between them. The CDR3 DNA is TGTGCCAGTAACCCGTTCCCCTGGGACGACCGTTCACCCCTCCACTTT. Translation: CASNPFPWDDRSPLHF. The full variable domain, in which reference TRBV19 and TRBJ1-6 provide the parts outside the CDR3, is DGGITQSPKYLFRKEGQNVTLSCEQNLNHDAMYWYRQDPGQGLRLIYYSQIVNDFQKGDIAEGYSVSREKKESFPLTVTSAQKNPTAFYLCASNPFPWDDRSPLHFGNGTRLTVT.

This clonotype is classed as medium-sized (0.01 to 0.1%). V usage is TRBV7-2 and J usage is TRBJ2-2, with D tentatively TRBD2 (5 bases). The germline CDR1 and CDR2 sequences are SGHTA and FQGNSA. Trimming removed 6 bases at V and 5 bases at J, with 16 bases between. The CDR3 has 15 amino acids. The CDR3 region is CASRAGISLTGELFF. The CDR3 DNA sequence: TGTGCCAGCAGGGCCGGGATCTCGCTTACCGGGGAGCTGTTTTTT.

This clonotype has only one observation. The chain carries TRBV11-3 and TRBJ1-5; D may be TRBD1 (5 bases). Trimming took 5 bases from V and 5 from J, leaving 10 bases between them. Germline V gene lookup returns CDR1 SGHNT and CDR2 YENEEA. The CDR3 length is 13 residues. CDR3 coding DNA: TGTGCCAGCAGCGTCGAAGGGGATCAGCCCCAGCATTTT. Translation: CASSVEGDQPQHF.

The chain is built from TRBV30 and TRBJ1-1, with 8 bases that match TRBD1. The CDR3 is made up of 13 amino acids. V lost 6 bases and J lost 4; bases outside the gene matches: 7. Germline-derived CDR1 and CDR2 are GTSNPN and SVGIG (reference sequence). The CDR3 coding sequence is TGTGCCTGCATGCAGGGGGCACTCACTGAAGCTTTCTTT. This gives the protein CACMQGALTEAFF. The complete variable domain, with remaining parts taken from reference TRBV30 and TRBJ1-1, reads SQTIHQWPATLVQPVGSPLSLECTVEGTSNPNLYWYRQAAGRGLQLLFYSVGIGQISSEVPQNLSASRPQDRQFILSSKKLLLSDSGFYLCACMQGALTEAFFGQGTRLTVV.

This clonotype was observed a handful of times. The chain is built from TRBV7-9 and TRBJ1-2; D gene ambiguous. CDR3 length equals 12 residues. With 1 base removed from V and 3 bases from J, the gap between germline ends came to 3 bases. Germline values: CDR1 SEHNR, CDR2 FQNEAQ (reference sequence). The chain's CDR3 is CASSLGDYGYTF. The CDR3 nucleotides read TGTGCCAGCAGCTTAGGTGACTATGGCTACACCTTC.

V usage is TRBV7-9 and J usage is TRBJ1-1; D gene ambiguous. Germline lookup yields CDR1 SEHNR and CDR2 FQNEAQ (reference sequence). V was shortened by 0 bases and J by 4 bases, with 9 bases between the two germline ends. This CDR3 spans 14 amino acids. Written as DNA, the CDR3 is TGTGCCAGCAGCTTAGCGTCAGAGGGCACTGAAGCTTTCTTT. Translated: CASSLASEGTEAFF.

The chain recombines TRBV11-1 with TRBJ1-4; 8 bases fit TRBD1. Germline CDR1 SGHAT, CDR2 FQDESV (reference sequence). The CDR3 length is 14 residues. Losses at the gene ends were 3 bases for V and 8 bases for J; bases not matched to a gene: 5. As DNA, the CDR3 is TGTGCCAGCAGCTTTCAGGGGGCGAGCGAAAAACTGTTTTTT. Residues: CASSFQGASEKLFF.

This clonotype showed up just a few times. V usage is TRBV12-3 or TRBV12-4 and J usage is TRBJ1-4; tentative D call: TRBD1 (6 bases). The CDR3 covers 14 residues. The V gene lost 6 bases and the J gene lost 7 bases, with 15 bases spanning the gap. The CDR3 DNA is TGTGCCAGCAGCCAGCGGGGGGCCAGTGAAAAACTGTTTTTT. This sequence encodes CASSQRGASEKLFF.

This clonotype was counted between two and nine times. At one boundary the junction diverges from the germline segment, which might be a read error. The chain recombines TRBV11-1 with TRBJ2-1; D is undetermined. Germline CDR1 SGHAT, CDR2 FQDESV (reference sequence). There are 12 residues in the CDR3. Here the CDR3 reads CASSPLASEAAF. DNA for the CDR3: TGTGCCAGCAGCCCGCTCGCGAGTGAGGCAGCCTTC.